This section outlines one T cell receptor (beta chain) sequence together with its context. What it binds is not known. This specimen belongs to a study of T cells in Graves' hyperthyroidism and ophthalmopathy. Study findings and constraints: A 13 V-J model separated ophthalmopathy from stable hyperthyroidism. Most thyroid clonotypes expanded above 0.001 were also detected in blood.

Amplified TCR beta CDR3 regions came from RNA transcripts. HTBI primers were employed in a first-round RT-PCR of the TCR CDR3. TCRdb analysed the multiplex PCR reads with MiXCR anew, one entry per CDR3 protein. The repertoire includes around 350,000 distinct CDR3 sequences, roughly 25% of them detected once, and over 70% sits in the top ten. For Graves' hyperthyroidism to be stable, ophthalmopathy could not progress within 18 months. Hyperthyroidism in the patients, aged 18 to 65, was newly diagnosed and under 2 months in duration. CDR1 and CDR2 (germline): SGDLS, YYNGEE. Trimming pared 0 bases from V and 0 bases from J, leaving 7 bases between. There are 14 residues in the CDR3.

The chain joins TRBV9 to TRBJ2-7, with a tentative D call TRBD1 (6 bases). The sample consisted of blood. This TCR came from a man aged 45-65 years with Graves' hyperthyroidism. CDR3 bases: TGTGCCAGCAGCGTAGAAGGGGGCTCCTACGAGCAGTACTTC. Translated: CASSVEGGSYEQYF. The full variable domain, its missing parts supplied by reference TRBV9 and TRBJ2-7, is DSGVTQTPKHLITATGQRVTLRCSPRSGDLSVYWYQQSLDQGLQFLIQYYNGEERAKGNILERFSAQQFPDLHSELNLSSLELGDSALYFCASSVEGGSYEQYFGPGTRLTVT.